These 7 T cell receptor beta chains were all obtained from the same sample, sequenced in a study of blood T cell repertoires in COVID-19. The protocol was immunoSEQ multiplex PCR, while the TCRdb copy is restricted to in-frame clones and leaves out a portion. This table has fewer than 30,000 clones, around 94% appearing once. The sample taken for sequencing was peripheral blood. Every receptor here comes from a human donor in a cohort sampled during active COVID-19.

The V call is TRBV6-6, the J call TRBJ1-5; D is uncertain. The germline CDR1 and CDR2 sequences are MNHNY and SVGAGI (reference sequence). This CDR3 comprises 13 residues. Trimming took 7 bases from V and 1 from J, leaving 8 bases between them. CDR3 amino acids: CASIGDSNQPQHF. As DNA, the CDR3 is TGTGCCAGCATCGGAGACAGCAATCAGCCCCAGCATTTT.

This clone was observed a handful of times. The chain combines TRBV7-9 with TRBJ1-2; 7 nucleotides match TRBD1. The germline CDR1 and CDR2 sequences are SEHNR and FQNEAQ (reference sequence). The CDR3 sequence is 14 residues long. Trimming removed 5 bases from V and 3 bases from J; junction bases left unmatched: 6. CDR3 residues: CASSENRGDYGYTF. The DNA for the CDR3 is TGTGCCAGCAGCGAAAACAGGGGTGACTATGGCTACACCTTC.

This chain joins TRBV5-1 and TRBJ2-7, with D possibly being TRBD1 (5 bases). The CDR3 has 16 amino acids. V gave up 0 bases and J gave up 2 bases, with 15 bases separating them. Looked up from germline, CDR1 is SGHRS and CDR2 is YFSETQ. The CDR3 sequence is CASSLEGWQEAYEQYF. The CDR3 DNA follows: TGCGCCAGCAGCTTGGAGGGGTGGCAGGAAGCCTACGAGCAGTACTTC.

This chain links TRBV3-1 (or the pseudogene TRBV3-2) with TRBJ2-1, with D maybe TRBD2 (6 bases). The CDR3 covers 16 residues. Trimming left V 1 base short and J 5 bases short, with 15 bases between. The germline V gene has CDR1 LGHDT and CDR2 YNNKEL (reference sequence). CDR3 amino acids: CASSQGSGSQDNEQFF. Here the CDR3 DNA reads TGTGCCAGCAGCCAAGGGAGCGGGTCTCAAGACAATGAGCAGTTCTTC.

The chain employs TRBV5-1 and TRBJ2-1, with TRBD2 identical over 8 bases. Trimming cost V 4 bases and J 3 bases; bases outside gene matches: 6. Germline CDR1 and CDR2: SGHRS and YFSETQ. The CDR3 is 15 amino acids. The CDR3 nucleotides are TGCGCCAGCAGCCTTACTAGCGGACTCTACAATGAGCAGTTCTTC. Its translation: CASSLTSGLYNEQFF. The variable domain in full, with the rest retrieved from reference TRBV5-1 and TRBJ2-1, is KAGVTQTPRYLIKTRGQQVTLSCSPISGHRSVSWYQQTPGQGLQFLFEYFSETQRNKGNFPGRFSGRQFSNSRSEMNVSTLELGDSALYLCASSLTSGLYNEQFFGPGTRLTVL.

The V and J genes are TRBV19 and TRBJ1-1; D might be TRBD1 (6 bases). This CDR3 has 13 residues. Germline V gene data show CDR1 as LNHDA and CDR2 as SQIVND (reference sequence). V lost 8 bases and J lost 0, with 10 bases in between. Written as DNA, the CDR3 is TGTGCCAGTCAACAGGGACTGAACACTGAAGCTTTCTTT. It specifies CASQQGLNTEAFF.

V and J are TRBV5-6 and TRBJ1-2; a possible D gene is TRBD1 (5 bases). Germline loops: CDR1 SGHDT, CDR2 YYEEEE. The ends were cut back, 4 bases at V and 8 bases at J, with 12 bases in the middle. The CDR3 covers 12 residues. CDR3 nucleotides: TGTGCCAGCAGCGTAGACAGCGGGGGCTACACCTTC. This gives the protein CASSVDSGGYTF.